Listed below are T cell receptor beta chains from one sample, sequenced in a study of cytomegalovirus exposure and HLA in healthy donors. TCRdb's table, derived via immunoSEQ multiplex PCR, lists solely in-frame clones and lacks some. The sample has 150,000 or so clones, 75% to 90% seen once; the top ten hold about 6.6%. The sample comprised PBMCs. The receptors derive from a woman in her 30s in good health and CMV-seropositive. CDR3s include the opening cysteine and the closing phenylalanine or tryptophan. The D gene is left open where the match is weak. Clone size is stated in some rows and not others, as once, few, many or a class when expanded.

V: TRBV2; D: TRBD2; J: TRBJ2-1; size: NA; CDR3: CASTERRGTSGSNEQFF; DNA: TGTGCCAGCACCGAGCGTAGGGGGACTAGCGGGAGCAATGAGCAGTTCTTC
V: TRBV7-2; D: TRBD1; J: TRBJ1-3; size: NA; CDR3: CASSFGTASGNTIYF; DNA: TGTGCCAGCAGCTTCGGGACAGCCTCTGGAAACACCATATATTTT
V: TRBV27; D: NA; J: TRBJ2-5; size: NA; CDR3: CASSRTGTQYF; DNA: TGTGCCAGCAGTCGCACGGGGACCCAGTACTTC
V: TRBV6-6; D: TRBD2; J: TRBJ2-7; size: NA; CDR3: CASSYSKTSGEQYF; DNA: TGTGCCAGCAGTTACTCGAAGACTAGCGGTGAGCAGTACTTC
V: TRBV6-1; D: NA; J: TRBJ2-1; size: NA; CDR3: CASSERSHNEQFF; DNA: TGTGCCAGCAGTGAACGTAGTCACAATGAGCAGTTCTTC
V: TRBV6-6; D: TRBD2; J: TRBJ2-3; size: NA; CDR3: CASLSGGATDTQYF; DNA: TGTGCCAGCCTTAGCGGGGGGGCCACAGATACGCAGTATTTT
V: TRBV13; D: TRBD2; J: TRBJ2-1; size: NA; CDR3: CASSPGTSGDPVLFVYNEQFF; DNA: TGTGCCAGCAGCCCAGGGACTAGCGGAGACCCTGTCTTATTTGTCTACAATGAGCAGTTCTTC
V: TRBV5-3; D: TRBD1; J: TRBJ2-7; size: NA; CDR3: CARSLNLDRGLLYEQYF; DNA: TGTGCCAGAAGCTTGAATTTAGACAGGGGACTTCTCTACGAGCAGTACTTC
V: TRBV7-2; D: NA; J: TRBJ1-1; size: NA; CDR3: CASSFRSMNTEAFF; DNA: TGTGCCAGCAGCTTCCGCTCTATGAACACTGAAGCTTTCTTT
V: TRBV5-6; D: TRBD2; J: TRBJ2-7; size: NA; CDR3: CASGLAGAQEQYF; DNA: TGTGCCAGTGGACTAGCGGGAGCACAGGAGCAGTACTTC
V: TRBV28; D: NA; J: TRBJ1-5; size: NA; CDR3: CASSLTGHPGNQPQHF; DNA: TGTGCCAGCAGTCTAACGGGACATCCAGGCAATCAGCCCCAGCATTTT
V: TRBV30; D: TRBD1; J: TRBJ1-2; size: once; CDR3: CAWRDRGHSYGYTF; DNA: TGTGCCTGGCGGGACAGGGGGCATTCCTATGGCTACACCTTC
V: TRBV10-3; D: NA; J: TRBJ1-1; size: NA; CDR3: CATLQGRVNTEAFF; DNA: TGTGCCACCCTCCAGGGGCGGGTGAACACTGAAGCTTTCTTT
V: TRBV5-1; D: TRBD2; J: TRBJ2-1; size: NA; CDR3: CASSLVGGFNEQFF; DNA: TGCGCCAGCAGCTTGGTGGGGGGGTTCAATGAGCAGTTCTTC
V: TRBV5-1; D: TRBD1; J: TRBJ2-7; size: NA; CDR3: CASSYRQGHYEQYF; DNA: TGCGCCAGCAGCTACCGACAGGGACACTACGAGCAGTACTTC
V: TRBV28; D: TRBD2; J: TRBJ2-1; size: NA; CDR3: CASRPPGLAGGSYNEQFF; DNA: TGTGCCAGCAGACCTCCGGGACTAGCGGGGGGTTCCTACAATGAGCAGTTCTTC
V: TRBV7-8; D: NA; J: TRBJ2-7; size: NA; CDR3: CASSLVSGQYF; DNA: TGTGCCAGCAGCTTAGTGTCAGGGCAGTACTTC
V: TRBV2; D: NA; J: TRBJ1-5; size: NA; CDR3: CASSARWRSNQPQHF; DNA: TGTGCCAGCAGTGCTAGGTGGCGCAGCAATCAGCCCCAGCATTTT
V: TRBV28; D: NA; J: TRBJ2-2; size: NA; CDR3: CASSLAGKTGELFF; DNA: TGTGCCAGCAGCCTAGCCGGGAAGACCGGGGAGCTGTTTTTT
V: TRBV7-2; D: NA; J: TRBJ2-1; size: NA; CDR3: CASSFSHGEQFF; DNA: TGTGCCAGCAGCTTCTCCCACGGTGAGCAGTTCTTC
V: TRBV9; D: TRBD2; J: TRBJ2-5; size: once; CDR3: CASSDGRLETQYF; DNA: TGTGCCAGCAGCGACGGGAGGCTGGAGACCCAGTACTTC
V: TRBV10-1; D: NA; J: TRBJ1-1; size: once; CDR3: CASSAPGAPGSFF; DNA: TGCGCCAGCAGTGCTCCAGGGGCGCCGGGGTCTTTCTTT
V: TRBV4-1; D: TRBD2; J: TRBJ2-1; size: once; CDR3: CASSHRLAGDNEQFF; DNA: TGCGCCAGCAGCCACCGACTAGCGGGGGACAATGAGCAGTTCTTC
V: TRBV6-6; D: TRBD1; J: TRBJ1-4; size: once; CDR3: CASHTGGEEKLFF; DNA: TGTGCCAGCCATACAGGGGGTGAGGAAAAACTGTTTTTT
V: TRBV27; D: NA; J: TRBJ2-5; size: NA; CDR3: CASSLWAQETQYF; DNA: TGTGCCAGCAGTTTATGGGCACAAGAGACCCAGTACTTC
V: TRBV6-1; D: TRBD1; J: TRBJ2-7; size: NA; CDR3: CASSEGDRGRIRPYEQYF; DNA: TGTGCCAGCAGTGAAGGGGACAGGGGGCGCATCAGGCCCTACGAGCAGTACTTC
V: TRBV25-1; D: NA; J: TRBJ2-3; size: NA; CDR3: CASSHQTPDTQYF; DNA: TGTGCCAGCAGCCACCAGACACCCGATACGCAGTATTTT
V: TRBV10-3; D: NA; J: TRBJ1-4; size: NA; CDR3: CAISGTGREKLFF; DNA: TGTGCCATCTCAGGAACAGGGCGGGAAAAACTGTTTTTT
V: TRBV9; D: NA; J: TRBJ1-1; size: NA; CDR3: CASSVGETGIRTEAFF; DNA: TGTGCCAGCAGCGTAGGGGAGACAGGAATACGCACTGAAGCTTTCTTT
V: TRBV7-3; D: NA; J: TRBJ2-2; size: NA; CDR3: CASSLDLGARGGELFF; DNA: TGTGCCAGCAGCTTAGACCTGGGCGCGCGGGGCGGGGAGCTGTTTTTT
V: TRBV27; D: TRBD2; J: TRBJ2-1; size: NA; CDR3: CASRRSGGSNNEQFF; DNA: TGTGCCAGCAGAAGATCGGGGGGGAGTAACAATGAGCAGTTCTTC
V: TRBV9; D: NA; J: TRBJ2-3; size: NA; CDR3: CASSPSGRTDTQYF; DNA: TGTGCCAGCAGCCCCTCTGGCCGCACAGATACGCAGTATTTT
V: TRBV7-9; D: NA; J: TRBJ2-1; size: NA; CDR3: CASSSGLFNEQFF; DNA: TGTGCCAGCAGCTCCGGACTATTCAATGAGCAGTTCTTC
V: TRBV2; D: NA; J: TRBJ2-1; size: NA; CDR3: CASSMTGNNEQFF; DNA: TGTGCCAGCAGCATGACAGGAAACAATGAGCAGTTCTTC
V: TRBV14; D: NA; J: TRBJ2-2; size: NA; CDR3: CASSQGGQPRITGELFF; DNA: TGTGCCAGCAGCCAAGGAGGGCAACCCCGAATCACCGGGGAGCTGTTTTTT
V: TRBV5-1; D: TRBD2; J: TRBJ2-5; size: NA; CDR3: CASSSGLAGGLETQYF; DNA: TGCGCCAGCAGCTCGGGACTAGCGGGAGGGCTAGAGACCCAGTACTTC
V: TRBV2; D: NA; J: TRBJ2-6; size: NA; CDR3: CASKPDSSSGANVLTF; DNA: TGTGCCAGCAAACCCGACAGCAGCTCTGGGGCCAACGTCCTGACTTTC
V: TRBV4-1; D: TRBD2; J: TRBJ2-7; size: NA; CDR3: CASSPSGSSYEQYF; DNA: TGCGCCAGCAGCCCTAGCGGGAGCTCCTACGAGCAGTACTTC
V: TRBV7-8; D: NA; J: TRBJ2-7; size: few; CDR3: CASSLVGGFHEQYF; DNA: TGTGCCAGCAGCTTAGTTGGAGGCTTCCACGAGCAGTACTTC
V: TRBV11-2; D: NA; J: TRBJ1-3; size: NA; CDR3: CASSLVYGPGNTIYF; DNA: TGTGCCAGCAGCTTAGTATATGGGCCCGGAAACACCATATATTTT
V: TRBV27; D: NA; J: TRBJ2-7; size: NA; CDR3: CASSLMQGYEQYF; DNA: TGTGCCAGCAGTTTAATGCAGGGCTACGAGCAGTACTTC
V: TRBV6-6; D: NA; J: TRBJ1-5; size: NA; CDR3: CASSYREAGDQPQHF; DNA: TGTGCCAGCAGTTACAGAGAGGCAGGGGATCAGCCCCAGCATTTT
V: TRBV2; D: NA; J: TRBJ2-3; size: NA; CDR3: CASQPETRSDTQYF; DNA: TGTGCCAGTCAGCCGGAGACTAGATCGGATACGCAGTATTTT